This T cell receptor beta chain was recovered during a study of blood T cell repertoires in COVID-19. Study background: T cells, B-cell-depleted T cells, or PBMCs supplied cDNA or gDNA.

As handled by the study authors: Nucleated cell counts were estimated from reference gene primer amplification. Generated by immunoSEQ multiplex PCR, the TCRdb table keeps only in-frame clones and is missing some. The DNA was the basis for D and trimming; V, J and clone size are from that table. The sample shows under 150,000 clones, around nine tenths of them seen only once. V dropped 4 bases and J dropped 6; count of bases not matched to a gene: 10. The CDR3 covers 16 residues. The germline gives CDR1 SGHVS, CDR2 FNYEAQ. The chain combines TRBV7-6 with TRBJ2-1, with 9 bases that match TRBD2. Source material: peripheral blood. The TCR comes from a man between 60 and 75 years old with COVID-19, enrolled during active disease. The CDR3 region has the DNA TGTGCCAGCAGCTCCTTCCTTAGCGGGAGAAGCAATGAGCAGTTCTTC. Protein: CASSSFLSGRSNEQFF.